This record looks at one T cell receptor beta chain sequence and its context. Its antigen is as yet unknown. This CDR3 is built from 14 residues. The ends were cut back, 2 bases at V and 2 bases at J, with 9 bases in the middle. Germline-derived CDR1 and CDR2 are SGHAT and FQNNGV. The protocol was immunoSEQ multiplex PCR, while the TCRdb copy is restricted to in-frame clones and leaves out a portion. The sample has about 150,000 clones; 91% are singletons. This specimen belongs to a study of T cell responses to AZD1222 COVID-19 vaccine. Regarding the study as a whole: Vaccination with two AZD1222 doses was followed by a rise in Spike-specific TCR breadth and depth. Clonal diversity may have been underestimated, and the donors were mostly white British, with more females than males.

The material sequenced was peripheral blood, taken 28 days after the second dose of the MenACWY control vaccine. The rearrangement joins TRBV11-2 to TRBJ1-2, with no clear D. The receptor was isolated from an adult who received the MenACWY meningococcal vaccine as a control. The CDR3 DNA is TGTGCCAGCAGCTTAACCAGCGGCAACTATGGCTACACCTTC. Protein sequence: CASSLTSGNYGYTF. Together with reference TRBV11-2 and TRBJ1-2, the CDR3 gives the full variable domain: EAGVAQSPRYKIIEKRQSVAFWCNPISGHATLYWYQQILGQGPKLLIQFQNNGVVDDSQLPKDRFSAERLKGVDSTLKIQPAKLEDSAVYLCASSLTSGNYGYTFGSGTRLTVV.